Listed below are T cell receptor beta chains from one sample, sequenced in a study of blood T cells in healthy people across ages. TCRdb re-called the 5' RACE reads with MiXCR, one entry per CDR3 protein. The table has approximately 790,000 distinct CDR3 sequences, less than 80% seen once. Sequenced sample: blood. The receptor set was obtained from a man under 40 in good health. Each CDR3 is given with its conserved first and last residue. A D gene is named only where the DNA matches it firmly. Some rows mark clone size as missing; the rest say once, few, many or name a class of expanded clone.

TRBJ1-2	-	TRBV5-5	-	CASSLKGQHYGYTF	TGTGCCAGCAGCTTGAAGGGGCAGCACTATGGCTACACCTTC
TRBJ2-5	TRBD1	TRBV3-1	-	CASSQVLQGAGETQYF	TGTGCCAGCAGCCAGGTTCTACAGGGGGCAGGAGAGACCCAGTACTTC
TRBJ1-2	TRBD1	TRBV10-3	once	CAISGGTGTGYTF	TGTGCCATCAGTGGCGGGACAGGGACCGGCTACACCTTC
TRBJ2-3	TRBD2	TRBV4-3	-	CASSQDSGGATGADTQYF	TGCGCCAGCAGCCAAGACAGCGGGGGGGCGACTGGGGCAGATACGCAGTATTTT
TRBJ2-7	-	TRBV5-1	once	CASSLRAGFSYEQYF	TGCGCCAGCAGCTTGAGGGCAGGGTTCTCCTACGAGCAGTACTTC
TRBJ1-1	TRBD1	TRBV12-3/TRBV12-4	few	CASTGTGARNTEAFF	TGTGCCAGCACCGGGACAGGGGCTAGGAACACTGAAGCTTTCTTT
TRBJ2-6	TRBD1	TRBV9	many	CASSVSGQASSGANVLTF	TGTGCCAGCAGCGTTTCGGGACAGGCGTCGTCCGGGGCCAACGTCCTGACTTTC
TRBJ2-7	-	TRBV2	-	CASNLISGYEQYF	TGTGCCAGCAACCTAATTTCAGGGTACGAGCAGTACTTC
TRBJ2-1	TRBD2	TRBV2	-	CASLGSQRGGLNEQFF	TGTGCCAGCTTGGGGTCACAGCGGGGGGGCCTCAATGAGCAGTTCTTC
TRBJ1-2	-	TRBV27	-	CASSVGWTGGYTF	TGTGCCAGCAGTGTAGGTTGGACGGGGGGCTACACCTTC
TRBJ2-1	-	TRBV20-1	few	CSARGGGRYNEQFF	TGCAGTGCTAGAGGCGGCGGTCGATACAATGAGCAGTTCTTC
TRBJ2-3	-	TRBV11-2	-	CASSLATAGPTDTQYF	TGTGCCAGCAGCTTAGCAACCGCGGGGCCCACAGATACGCAGTATTTT
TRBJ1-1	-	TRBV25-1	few	CASSVASGFYTEAFF	TGTGCCAGCAGTGTCGCATCCGGGTTCTACACTGAAGCTTTCTTT
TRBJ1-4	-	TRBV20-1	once	CSARPIIGGEKLFF	TGCAGTGCTAGACCCATCATTGGGGGGGAAAAACTGTTTTTT
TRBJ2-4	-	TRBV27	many	CASIGDNGIQYF	TGTGCCAGCATAGGGGACAACGGCATTCAGTACTTC
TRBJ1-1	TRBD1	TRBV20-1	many	CSARDPFDRVTEAFF	TGCAGTGCTAGAGATCCATTTGACAGGGTCACTGAAGCTTTCTTT
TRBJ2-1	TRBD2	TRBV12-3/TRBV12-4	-	CASSSTGSGGPTGGEQFF	TGTGCCAGCAGTTCGACAGGTAGCGGGGGGCCTACAGGGGGTGAGCAGTTCTTC
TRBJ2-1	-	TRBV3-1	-	CASSQGGHEQFF	TGTGCCAGCAGCCAGGGGGGCCATGAGCAGTTCTTC
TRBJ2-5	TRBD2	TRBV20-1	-	CSAAGTSGTQYF	TGCAGTGCCGCCGGGACTAGCGGGACCCAGTACTTC
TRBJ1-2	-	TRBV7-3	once	CASSLTFGSGYTF	-
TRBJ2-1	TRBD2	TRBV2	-	CASLAGGMNEQFF	TGTGCCAGCTTAGCGGGGGGGATGAATGAGCAGTTCTTC
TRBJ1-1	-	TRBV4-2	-	CASSRSQASNTEAFF	TGTGCCAGCAGCCGTTCTCAGGCTTCGAACACTGAAGCTTTCTTT
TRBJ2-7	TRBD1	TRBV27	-	CASSPTGLGADNEQYF	TGTGCCAGCAGTCCGACAGGGCTAGGCGCTGACAATGAGCAGTACTTC
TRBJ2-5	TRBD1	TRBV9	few	CASSVEGRGQETQYF	TGTGCCAGCAGCGTAGAGGGCAGGGGGCAGGAGACCCAGTACTTC
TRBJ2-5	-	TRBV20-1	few	CSAPPRGVWETQYF	TGCAGTGCCCCTCCGCGGGGAGTGTGGGAGACCCAGTACTTC
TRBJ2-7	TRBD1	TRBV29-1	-	CSAQTGTGFTEQYF	TGCAGCGCTCAGACCGGGACAGGATTTACCGAGCAGTACTTC
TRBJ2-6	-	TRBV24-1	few	CATSDGWAGSSGANVLTF	TGTGCCACCAGTGATGGTTGGGCAGGGAGCTCTGGGGCCAACGTCCTGACTTTC
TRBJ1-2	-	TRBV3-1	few	CASSPTADHRDHGYTF	TGTGCCAGCAGCCCCACCGCTGACCACAGGGACCATGGCTACACCTTC
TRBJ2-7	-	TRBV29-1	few	CSVRKPTDPYEQYF	TGCAGCGTCCGTAAGCCGACGGACCCCTACGAGCAGTACTTC
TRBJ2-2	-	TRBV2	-	CASSESTRDDTGELFF	TGTGCCAGCAGTGAATCCACCCGAGATGACACCGGGGAGCTGTTTTTT
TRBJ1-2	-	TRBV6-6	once	CASSLEGTLYGYTF	TGTGCCAGCAGTCTAGAGGGGACGCTCTATGGCTACACCTTC
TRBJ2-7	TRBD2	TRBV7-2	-	CASSLSGTAREQYF	TGTGCCAGCAGCTTAAGCGGGACGGCGCGCGAGCAGTACTTC
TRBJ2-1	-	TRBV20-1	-	CSATATGYEQFF	TGCAGTGCGACGGCCACAGGTTATGAGCAGTTCTTC
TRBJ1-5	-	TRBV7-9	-	CASSLGEGYSNQPQHF	TGTGCCAGCAGCTTAGGAGAGGGTTATAGCAATCAGCCCCAGCATTTT
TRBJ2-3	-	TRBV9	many	CASSVGPDTQYF	TGTGCCAGCAGCGTAGGGCCAGATACGCAGTATTTT
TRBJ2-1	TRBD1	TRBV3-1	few	CASSKGTGDYNEQFF	TGTGCCAGCAGCAAAGGGACAGGGGACTACAATGAGCAGTTCTTC
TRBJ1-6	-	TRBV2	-	CASSESPTWASPLHF	TGTGCCAGCAGTGAAAGTCCGACATGGGCTTCACCCCTCCACTTT
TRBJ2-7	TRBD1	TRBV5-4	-	CASSFTTGGNEQYF	TGTGCCAGCAGCTTTACGACAGGGGGCAACGAGCAGTACTTC
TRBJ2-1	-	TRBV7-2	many	CASSLAGWSGNEQFF	TGTGCCAGCAGCTTAGCGGGGTGGTCTGGCAATGAGCAGTTCTTC
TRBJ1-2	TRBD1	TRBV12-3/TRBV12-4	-	CASSPPGQGMYGHTF	TGTGCCAGCAGTCCGCCGGGACAGGGCATGTATGGCCACACCTTC
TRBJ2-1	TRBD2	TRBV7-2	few	CASSLESGGSFF	TGTGCCAGCAGCTTGGAGAGCGGGGGATCGTTCTTC
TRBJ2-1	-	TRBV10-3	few	CAISEFPGDTYNEQFF	TGTGCCATCAGTGAGTTTCCAGGAGATACCTACAATGAGCAGTTCTTC
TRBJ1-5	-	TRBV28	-	CASSLGGLGNQPQHF	TGTGCCAGCAGTTTGGGGGGGTTGGGCAATCAGCCCCAGCATTTT
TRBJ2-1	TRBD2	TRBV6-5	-	CASSYGLGLAPWEQFF	TGTGCCAGCAGTTACGGGCTGGGACTAGCGCCATGGGAGCAGTTCTTC
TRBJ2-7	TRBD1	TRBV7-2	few	CASSSGRDRDGEQYF	TGTGCCAGCAGCTCGGGCCGGGACAGGGATGGCGAGCAGTACTTC